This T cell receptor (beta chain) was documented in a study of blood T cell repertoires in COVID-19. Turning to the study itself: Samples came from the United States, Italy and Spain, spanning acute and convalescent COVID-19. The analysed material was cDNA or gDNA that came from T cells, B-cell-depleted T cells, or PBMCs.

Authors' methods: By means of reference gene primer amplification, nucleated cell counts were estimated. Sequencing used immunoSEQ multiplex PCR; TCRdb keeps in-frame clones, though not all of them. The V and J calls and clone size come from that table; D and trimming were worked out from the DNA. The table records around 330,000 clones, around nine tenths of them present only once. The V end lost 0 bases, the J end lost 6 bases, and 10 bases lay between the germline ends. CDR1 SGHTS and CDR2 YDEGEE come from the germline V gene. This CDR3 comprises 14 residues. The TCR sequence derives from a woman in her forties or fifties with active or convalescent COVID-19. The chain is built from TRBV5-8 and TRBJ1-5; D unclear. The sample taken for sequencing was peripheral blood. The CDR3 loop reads CASSLVRVGQPQHF. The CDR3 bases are TGTGCCAGCAGCTTGGTCCGGGTGGGTCAGCCCCAGCATTTT.